This TCR beta chain was found in a study of cytomegalovirus exposure and HLA in healthy donors. On this clone: Antigen: not known.

CDR1 and CDR2 from the germline V gene are SGHDT and YYEEEE. The CDR3 contains 15 residues. V was shortened by 5 bases and J by 0 bases, with 14 bases between the two germline ends. TCRdb keeps only in-frame clones here, not all; method: immunoSEQ multiplex PCR. The top ten hold approximately 1.9% of the sample, which has about 110,000 clones, roughly nine tenths seen once. Findings and limits, study-wide: Altogether, some 170 TCR beta chains were recorded as cytomegalovirus-associated.

This TCR came from a woman under 30 in good health and CMV-seronegative. The gene calls are TRBV5-6 and TRBJ1-2; possible D gene TRBD1, 5 bases. Input material: PBMCs. The CDR3 is CASSRWRGTNYGYTF. Written as DNA, the CDR3 is TGTGCCAGCAGTCGCTGGAGGGGCACTAACTATGGCTACACCTTC.